The clone carrying this T cell receptor beta chain has just a few counts. This record belongs to a study of patients and donors after allogeneic stem cell transplantation. Trimming removed 3 bases from V and 13 bases from J, with 12 bases in between. CDR3 size: 12 residues. Germline V gene data show CDR1 as MDHEN and CDR2 as SYDVKM. TCRdb analysed the RT-PCR reads with MiXCR anew, one entry per CDR3 protein. Of approximately 20,000 distinct CDR3 sequences listed, 4.5% to 5% are singletons. The chain uses TRBV28 and TRBJ1-4; D remains unclear. Sequencing input: blood, either unsorted or a sorted T cell fraction (not recorded which). The TCR sequence derives from a human donor who was either an allogeneic HSCT recipient or a stem cell or donor lymphocyte infusion donor (not recorded which). It is not recorded whose cells these are; they may come from a transplant donor. The CDR3 loop reads CASSFPQSGLFF. The CDR3 DNA follows: TGTGCCAGCAGTTTCCCGCAATCGGGACTGTTTTTT.